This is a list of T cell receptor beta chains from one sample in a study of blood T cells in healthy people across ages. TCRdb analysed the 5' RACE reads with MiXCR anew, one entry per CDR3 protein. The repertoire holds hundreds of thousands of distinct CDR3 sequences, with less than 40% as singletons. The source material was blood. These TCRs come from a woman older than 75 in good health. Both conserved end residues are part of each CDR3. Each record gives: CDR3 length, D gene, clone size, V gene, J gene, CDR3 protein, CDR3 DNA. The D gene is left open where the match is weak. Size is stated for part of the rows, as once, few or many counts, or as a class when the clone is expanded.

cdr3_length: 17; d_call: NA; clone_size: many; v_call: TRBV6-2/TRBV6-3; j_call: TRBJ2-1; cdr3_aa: CASKSWGRYSSYNEQFF; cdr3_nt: TGTGCCAGCAAGTCCTGGGGGCGTTACAGTTCCTACAATGAGCAGTTCTTC
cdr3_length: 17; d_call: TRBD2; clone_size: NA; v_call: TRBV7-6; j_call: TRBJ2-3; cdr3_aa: CASSHTASGDPFDTQYF; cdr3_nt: TGTGCCAGCAGCCACACTGCTAGCGGGGACCCCTTTGATACGCAGTATTTT
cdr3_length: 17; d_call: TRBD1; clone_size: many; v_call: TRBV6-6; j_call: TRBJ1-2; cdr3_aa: CASSPSSRGARRKGYTF; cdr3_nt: TGTGCCAGCAGCCCCTCCTCCAGGGGGGCCAGACGAAAGGGCTACACCTTC
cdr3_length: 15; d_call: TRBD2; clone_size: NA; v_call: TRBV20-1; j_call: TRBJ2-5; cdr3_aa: CSAMGWTREIETQYF; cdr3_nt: TGCAGTGCCATGGGGTGGACTAGGGAGATAGAGACCCAGTACTTC
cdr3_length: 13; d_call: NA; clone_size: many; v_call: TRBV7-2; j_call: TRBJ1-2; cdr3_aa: CASSLEVPRGYTF; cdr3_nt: TGTGCCAGCAGCTTAGAGGTACCGCGGGGCTACACCTTC
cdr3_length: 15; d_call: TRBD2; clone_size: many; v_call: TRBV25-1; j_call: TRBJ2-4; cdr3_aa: CASSAGRSAKNIQYF; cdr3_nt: TGTGCCAGCAGTGCCGGGAGGTCAGCCAAAAACATTCAGTACTTC
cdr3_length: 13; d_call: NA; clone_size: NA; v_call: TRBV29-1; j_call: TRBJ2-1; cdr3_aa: CSVGQGSYNEQFF; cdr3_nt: TGCAGCGTAGGACAAGGCTCCTACAATGAGCAGTTCTTC
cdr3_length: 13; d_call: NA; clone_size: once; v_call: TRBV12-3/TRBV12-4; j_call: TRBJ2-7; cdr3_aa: CASSRRRAYEQYF; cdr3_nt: TGTGCCAGCAGTCGACGGAGAGCCTACGAGCAGTACTTC
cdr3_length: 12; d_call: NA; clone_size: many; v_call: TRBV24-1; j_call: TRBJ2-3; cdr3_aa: CATSDTQDTQYF; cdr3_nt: TGTGCCACCAGTGATACGCAAGATACGCAGTATTTT
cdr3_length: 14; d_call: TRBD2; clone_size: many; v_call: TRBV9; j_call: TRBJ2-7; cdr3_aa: CASSASGGAYEQYF; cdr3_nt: TGTGCCAGCAGCGCAAGCGGGGGGGCGTACGAGCAGTACTTC
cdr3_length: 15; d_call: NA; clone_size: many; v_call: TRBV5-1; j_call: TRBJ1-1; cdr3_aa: CASSRGGSMNTEAFF; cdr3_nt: TGCGCCAGCAGCAGGGGAGGTTCGATGAACACTGAAGCTTTCTTT
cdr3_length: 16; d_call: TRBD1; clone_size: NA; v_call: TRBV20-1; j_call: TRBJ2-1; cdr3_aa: CSAVNPAQGAPNEQFF; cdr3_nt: TGCAGTGCCGTGAACCCGGCGCAGGGGGCGCCGAATGAGCAGTTCTTC
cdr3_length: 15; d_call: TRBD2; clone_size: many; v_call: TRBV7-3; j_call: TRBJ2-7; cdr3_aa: CASSRTSGGFYEQYF; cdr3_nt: TGTGCCAGCAGCAGAACTAGCGGGGGGTTCTACGAGCAGTACTTC
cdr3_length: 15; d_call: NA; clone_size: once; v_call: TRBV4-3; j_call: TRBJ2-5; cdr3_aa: CASSQENTPEGTQYF; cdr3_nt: TGCGCCAGCAGCCAAGAGAATACCCCGGAGGGGACCCAGTACTTC
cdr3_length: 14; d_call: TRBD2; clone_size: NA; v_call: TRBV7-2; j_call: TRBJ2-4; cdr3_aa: CASSLVGGWNIQYF; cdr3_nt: TGTGCCAGCAGCTTAGTCGGGGGGTGGAACATTCAGTACTTC
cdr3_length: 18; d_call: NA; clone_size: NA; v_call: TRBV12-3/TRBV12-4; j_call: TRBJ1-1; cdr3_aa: CASSSLAAKGVMNTEAFF; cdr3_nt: TGTGCCAGCAGCTCATTGGCCGCGAAGGGGGTTATGAACACTGAAGCTTTCTTT
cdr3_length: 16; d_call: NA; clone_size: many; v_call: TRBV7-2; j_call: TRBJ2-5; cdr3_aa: CASSFLRGEGRETQYF; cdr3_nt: TGTGCCAGCAGCTTCCTAAGGGGGGAGGGTAGAGAGACCCAGTACTTC
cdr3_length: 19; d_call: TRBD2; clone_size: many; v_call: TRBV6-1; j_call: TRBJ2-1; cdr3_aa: CASRGGLAGDLSSYNEQFF; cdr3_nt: TGTGCCAGCAGGGGGGGACTAGCGGGGGACTTAAGCTCCTACAATGAGCAGTTCTTC
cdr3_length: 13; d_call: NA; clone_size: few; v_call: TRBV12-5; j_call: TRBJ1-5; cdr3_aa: CASGLSRNQPQHF; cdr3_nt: TGTGCTAGTGGTTTGTCGCGAAATCAGCCCCAGCATTTT
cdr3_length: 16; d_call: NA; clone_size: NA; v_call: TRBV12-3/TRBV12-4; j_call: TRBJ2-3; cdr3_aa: CASSSRDGSSTDTQYF; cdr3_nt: TGTGCCAGCAGTTCCCGGGACGGATCGAGCACAGATACGCAGTATTTT
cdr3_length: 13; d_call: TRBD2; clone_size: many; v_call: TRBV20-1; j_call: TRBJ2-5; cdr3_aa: CSARVLAGMEQYF; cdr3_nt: TGCAGTGCTAGAGTACTAGCGGGAATGGAGCAGTACTTC
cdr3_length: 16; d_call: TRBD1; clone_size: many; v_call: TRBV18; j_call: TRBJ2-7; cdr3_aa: CASSPKVQGADYEQYF; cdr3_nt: TGTGCCAGCTCACCAAAGGTACAGGGGGCCGACTACGAGCAGTACTTC
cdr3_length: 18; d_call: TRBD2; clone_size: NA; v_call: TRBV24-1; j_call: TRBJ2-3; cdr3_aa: CATSDPLISGDHTDTQYF; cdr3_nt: TGTGCCACCAGTGACCCACTTATTAGCGGGGACCACACAGATACGCAGTATTTT
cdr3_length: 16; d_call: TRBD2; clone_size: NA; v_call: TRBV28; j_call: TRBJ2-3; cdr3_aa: CASSPGGGIGTDTQYF; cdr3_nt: TGTGCCAGCAGCCCTGGGGGGGGAATAGGGACAGATACGCAGTATTTT
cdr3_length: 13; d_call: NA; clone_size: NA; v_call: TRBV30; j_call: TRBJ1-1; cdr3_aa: CAWSFSGNGEAFF; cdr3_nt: TGTGCCTGGAGTTTTTCGGGAAATGGTGAAGCTTTCTTT
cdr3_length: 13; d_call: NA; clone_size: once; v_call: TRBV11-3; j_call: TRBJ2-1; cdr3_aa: CASSLRAANEQFF; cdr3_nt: TGTGCCAGCAGCTTACGGGCAGCCAATGAGCAGTTCTTC
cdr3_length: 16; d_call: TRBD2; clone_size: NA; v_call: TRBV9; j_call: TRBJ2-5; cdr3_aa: CASSPLAGGEQETQYF; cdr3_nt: TGTGCCAGCAGTCCTCTAGCGGGGGGTGAGCAAGAGACCCAGTACTTC
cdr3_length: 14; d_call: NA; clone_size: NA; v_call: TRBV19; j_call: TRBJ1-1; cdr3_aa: CASSINGPGVEAFF; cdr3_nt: TGTGCCAGTAGTATAAATGGGCCAGGGGTTGAAGCTTTCTTT
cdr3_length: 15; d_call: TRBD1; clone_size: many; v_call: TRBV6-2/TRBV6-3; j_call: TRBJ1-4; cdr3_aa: CASRTTGGSNEKLFF; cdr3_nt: TGTGCCAGCAGAACTACAGGGGGCTCTAATGAAAAACTGTTTTTT
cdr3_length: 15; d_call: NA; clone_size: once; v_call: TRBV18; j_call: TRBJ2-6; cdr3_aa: CASSPQVPGANVLTF; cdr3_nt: TGTGCCAGCTCCCCACAGGTTCCTGGGGCCAACGTCCTGACTTTC
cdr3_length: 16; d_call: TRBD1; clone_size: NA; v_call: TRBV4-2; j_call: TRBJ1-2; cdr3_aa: CASSQAGGTEVFGYTF; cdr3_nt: TGTGCCAGCAGCCAAGCAGGTGGGACAGAGGTGTTTGGCTACACCTTC
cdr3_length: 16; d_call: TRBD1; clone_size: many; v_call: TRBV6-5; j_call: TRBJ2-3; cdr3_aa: CASSPRTGSSLDTQYF; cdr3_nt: TGTGCCAGCAGTCCCCGGACAGGGTCGTCATTAGATACGCAGTATTTT
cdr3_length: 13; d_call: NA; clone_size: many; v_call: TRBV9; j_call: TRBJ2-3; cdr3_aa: CASSVGTDIGQYF; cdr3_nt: TGTGCCAGCAGCGTGGGGACGGACATCGGGCAGTATTTT
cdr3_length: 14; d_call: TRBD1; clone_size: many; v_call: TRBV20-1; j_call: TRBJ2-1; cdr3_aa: CSARDRDREAPQFF; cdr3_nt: TGCAGTGCTAGAGATCGGGACAGGGAGGCCCCCCAGTTCTTC
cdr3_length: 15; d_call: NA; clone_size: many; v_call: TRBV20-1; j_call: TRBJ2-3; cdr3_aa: CSATHTGGAADTQYF; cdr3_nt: TGCAGTGCTACCCATACGGGTGGGGCCGCAGATACGCAGTATTTT
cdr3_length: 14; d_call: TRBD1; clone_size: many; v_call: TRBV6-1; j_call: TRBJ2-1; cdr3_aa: CASRGDSRYNEQFF; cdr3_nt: TGTGCCAGCAGGGGGGACAGTCGCTACAATGAGCAGTTCTTC
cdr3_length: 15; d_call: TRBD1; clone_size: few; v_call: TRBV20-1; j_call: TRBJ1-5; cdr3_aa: CSAREGQNSNQPQHF; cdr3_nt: TGCAGTGCTAGAGAGGGACAGAATAGCAATCAGCCCCAGCATTTT
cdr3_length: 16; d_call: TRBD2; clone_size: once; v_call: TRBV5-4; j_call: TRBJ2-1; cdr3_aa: CASSPEQAGGKNEQFF; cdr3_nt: TGTGCCAGCAGCCCGGAGCAAGCGGGGGGTAAGAATGAGCAGTTCTTC
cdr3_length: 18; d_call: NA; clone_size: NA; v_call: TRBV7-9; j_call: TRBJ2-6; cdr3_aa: CASSTSREGPSGANVLTF; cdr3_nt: TGTGCCAGCAGCACAAGTCGAGAAGGGCCCTCTGGGGCCAACGTCCTGACTTTC
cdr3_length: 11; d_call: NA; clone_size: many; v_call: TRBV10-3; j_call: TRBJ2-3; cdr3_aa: CAIMGGDTQYF; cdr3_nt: TGTGCCATCATGGGGGGAGATACGCAGTATTTT
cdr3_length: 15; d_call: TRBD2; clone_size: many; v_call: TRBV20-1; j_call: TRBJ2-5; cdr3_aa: CSARDLGLGSRRQYF; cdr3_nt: TGCAGTGCTAGAGATCTGGGACTAGGGTCCCGACGGCAGTACTTC
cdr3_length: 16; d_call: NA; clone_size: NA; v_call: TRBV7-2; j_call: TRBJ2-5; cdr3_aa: CASSRRGGSNQETQYF; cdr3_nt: TGTGCCAGCAGCCGAAGAGGGGGTTCTAACCAAGAGACCCAGTACTTC
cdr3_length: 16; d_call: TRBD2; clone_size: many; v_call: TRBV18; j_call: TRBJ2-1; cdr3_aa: CASSPRPSGRYNEQFF; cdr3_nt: TGTGCCAGCTCACCACGGCCTAGCGGACGCTACAATGAGCAGTTCTTC
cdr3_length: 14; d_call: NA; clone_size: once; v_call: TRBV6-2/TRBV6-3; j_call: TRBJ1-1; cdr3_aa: CASSFGGFNTEAFF; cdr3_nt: TGTGCCAGCAGTTTCGGGGGCTTCAATACTGAAGCTTTCTTT
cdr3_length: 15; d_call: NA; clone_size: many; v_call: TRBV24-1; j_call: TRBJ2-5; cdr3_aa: CATSDPDGPQETQYF; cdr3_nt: TGTGCCACCAGTGACCCGGACGGTCCTCAAGAGACCCAGTACTTC
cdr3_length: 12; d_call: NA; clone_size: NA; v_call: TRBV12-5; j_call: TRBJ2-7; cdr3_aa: CVSSNGNYEQYF; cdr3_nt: TGTGTTAGTAGTAATGGGAACTACGAGCAGTACTTC
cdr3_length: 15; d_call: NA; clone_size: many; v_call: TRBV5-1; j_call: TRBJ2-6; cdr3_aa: CASTKTGSGANVLTF; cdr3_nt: TGCGCCAGCACCAAAACAGGCTCTGGGGCCAACGTCCTGACTTTC
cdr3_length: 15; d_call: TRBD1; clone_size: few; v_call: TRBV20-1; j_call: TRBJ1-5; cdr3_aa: CSAITGAYSNQPQHF; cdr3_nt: TGCAGTGCTATTACAGGGGCCTATAGCAATCAGCCCCAGCATTTT